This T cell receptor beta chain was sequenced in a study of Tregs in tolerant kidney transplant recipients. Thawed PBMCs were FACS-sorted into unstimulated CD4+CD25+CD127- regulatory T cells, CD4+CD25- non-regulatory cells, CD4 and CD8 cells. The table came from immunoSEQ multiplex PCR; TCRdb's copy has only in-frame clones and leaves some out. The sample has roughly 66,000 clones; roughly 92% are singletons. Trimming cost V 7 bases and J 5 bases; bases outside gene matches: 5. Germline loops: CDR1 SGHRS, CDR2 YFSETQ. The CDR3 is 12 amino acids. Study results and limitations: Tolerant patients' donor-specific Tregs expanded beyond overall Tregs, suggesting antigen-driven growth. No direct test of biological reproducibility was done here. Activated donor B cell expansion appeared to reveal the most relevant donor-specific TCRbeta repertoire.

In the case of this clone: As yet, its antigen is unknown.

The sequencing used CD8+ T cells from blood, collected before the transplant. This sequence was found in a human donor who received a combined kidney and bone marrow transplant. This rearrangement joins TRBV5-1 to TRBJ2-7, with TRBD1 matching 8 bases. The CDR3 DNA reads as TGCGCCAGCCGACAGGGGAGCCACGAGCAGTACTTC. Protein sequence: CASRQGSHEQYF.